The 2 T cell receptor beta chains in this list originate from one sample, sequenced in a study of blood T cell repertoires in COVID-19. This table comes from immunoSEQ multiplex PCR, and its TCRdb copy is limited to in-frame clones, with some not included. There are fewer than 85,000 clones in the sample; around four fifths occur only once, and about 20% lies in the top ten. Input material: peripheral blood. These receptors were collected from a man aged 55-75 years with acute or convalescent COVID-19.

CDR3 region: CASSLGLAGGTTDTQYF. The CDR3 region has the DNA TGCGCCAGCAGCTTGGGGCTAGCGGGGGGGACCACAGATACGCAGTATTTT. The chain uses TRBV5-1 and TRBJ2-3; 12 nucleotides agree with TRBD2. CDR1 SGHRS and CDR2 YFSETQ come from the germline V gene. The CDR3 loop spans 17 amino acids. Trimming removed 0 bases from V and 2 bases from J; junction bases left unmatched: 4.

The DNA of the CDR3 is TGCAGTGCTAATGAACAGGGGCGGCACGGGGAGCTGTTTTTT. Its protein is CSANEQGRHGELFF. The chain has TRBV20-1 and TRBJ2-2; 7 bases agree with TRBD1. The CDR3 runs 14 residues. V lost 4 bases and J lost 7; bases outside the gene matches: 9. The germline V gene encodes CDR1 DFQATT and CDR2 SNEGSKA (reference sequence).